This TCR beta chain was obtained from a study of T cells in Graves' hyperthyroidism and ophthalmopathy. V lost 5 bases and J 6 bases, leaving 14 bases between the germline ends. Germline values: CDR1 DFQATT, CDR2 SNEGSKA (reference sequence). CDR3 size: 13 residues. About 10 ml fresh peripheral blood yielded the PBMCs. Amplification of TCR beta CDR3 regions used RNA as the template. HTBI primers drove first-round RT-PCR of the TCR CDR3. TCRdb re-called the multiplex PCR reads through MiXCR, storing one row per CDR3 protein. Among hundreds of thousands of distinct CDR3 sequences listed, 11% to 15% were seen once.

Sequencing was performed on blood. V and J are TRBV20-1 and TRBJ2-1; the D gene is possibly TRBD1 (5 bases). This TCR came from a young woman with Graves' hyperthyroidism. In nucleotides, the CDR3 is TGCAGTGCTTATTTCTCTGGGGCCAATGAGCAGTTCTTC. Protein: CSAYFSGANEQFF.